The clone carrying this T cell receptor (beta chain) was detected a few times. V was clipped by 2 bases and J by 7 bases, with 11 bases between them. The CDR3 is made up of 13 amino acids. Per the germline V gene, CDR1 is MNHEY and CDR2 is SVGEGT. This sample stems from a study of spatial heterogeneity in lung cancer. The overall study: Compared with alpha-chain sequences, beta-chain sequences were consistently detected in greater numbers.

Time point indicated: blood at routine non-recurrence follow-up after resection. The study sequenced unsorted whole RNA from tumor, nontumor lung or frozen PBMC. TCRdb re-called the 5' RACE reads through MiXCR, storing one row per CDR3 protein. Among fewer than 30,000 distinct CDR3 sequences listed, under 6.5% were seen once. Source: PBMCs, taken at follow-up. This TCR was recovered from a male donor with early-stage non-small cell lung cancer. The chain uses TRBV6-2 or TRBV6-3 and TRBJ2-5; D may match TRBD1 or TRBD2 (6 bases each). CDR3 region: CASSYGGGATQYF. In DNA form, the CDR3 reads TGTGCCAGCAGTTACGGGGGCGGGGCGACCCAGTACTTC.